This is a list of T cell receptor beta chains from one sample in a study of T-cell memory formation after mild COVID-19. TCRdb re-called the 5' RACE reads through MiXCR, storing one row per CDR3 protein. The sample lists fewer than 250,000 distinct CDR3 sequences; 10% to 13% were seen once. Sequencing was carried out using PBMCs or a T cell subset sorted from them (not recorded which). The receptors originated from a man between 18 and 29 years old who had mild COVID-19 (a few samples of this study predate the infection). Cell type and time point are not known. CDR3s leave out the opening cysteine and the closing phenylalanine or tryptophan. Each record gives: CDR3 protein, CDR3 length, V gene, J gene.

ASSNGDRTYNEQF	13	TRBV5-1	TRBJ2-1
ASSFSRAYGYT	11	TRBV28	TRBJ1-2
ATGGSNQPQH	10	TRBV6-6	TRBJ1-5
ASSLTPGPLQETQY	14	TRBV5-1	TRBJ2-5
ASSTRDQETQY	11	TRBV5-4	TRBJ2-5
ASSVATGRPGYT	12	TRBV9	TRBJ1-2
ASTIGALSYEQY	12	TRBV6-1	TRBJ2-7
SARDPSGGTTDTQY	14	TRBV20-1	TRBJ2-3
ASMRFWGTEAF	11	TRBV2	TRBJ1-1
ASSPGVGTGNTIY	13	TRBV7-2	TRBJ1-3
ATSRAGSGANVLT	13	TRBV15	TRBJ2-6
ASYRAGTQY	9	TRBV30	TRBJ2-3
ASSLARQGYTIY	12	TRBV7-2	TRBJ1-3
ASSLTVSYNEQF	12	TRBV7-2	TRBJ2-1
SAQGGLGLETQY	12	TRBV20-1	TRBJ2-5
ATSAGETKY	9	TRBV24-1	TRBJ2-5
ASSWGMNTEAF	11	TRBV7-9	TRBJ1-1
ASSLLENTQY	10	TRBV7-2	TRBJ2-3
ASSGEWTGVSGEQY	14	TRBV5-1	TRBJ2-7
ASSHLPLTSGDYNEQF	16	TRBV4-3	TRBJ2-1
SARDAGSTDTQY	12	TRBV20-1	TRBJ2-3
ASSVSPGQGRGYT	13	TRBV9	TRBJ1-2
ASSGEATGTVPPYGYT	16	TRBV5-1	TRBJ1-2
ASSLGQGGYEQY	12	TRBV5-6	TRBJ2-7
SARTLTNTEAF	11	TRBV29-1	TRBJ1-1
ATSDESDTQY	10	TRBV24-1	TRBJ2-3
ASSDSTSWTGELF	13	TRBV2	TRBJ2-2
ASDRTGGVTEAF	12	TRBV19	TRBJ1-1
ASSYNQGTGDGYT	13	TRBV6-6	TRBJ1-2
AVAGRTEAF	9	TRBV2	TRBJ1-1
ASSYQRYSDTQY	12	TRBV6-5	TRBJ2-3
SAGDRGLLEKLF	12	TRBV20-1	TRBJ1-4
ASSKLRDNYGYT	12	TRBV21-1	TRBJ1-2
ASRLRQGEGEKLF	13	TRBV18	TRBJ1-4
ASSYSPYIYGYT	12	TRBV6-5	TRBJ1-2
ASSQGASANQPQH	13	TRBV4-1	TRBJ1-5
ATSRIPLIETQY	12	TRBV15	TRBJ2-5
SASFPLAYEQY	11	TRBV20-1	TRBJ2-7
SARERGAGGTDTQY	14	TRBV20-1	TRBJ2-3
ASSGHYTEAF	10	TRBV7-3	TRBJ1-1
ASSLQGSGTYEQY	13	TRBV6-2/TRBV6-3	TRBJ2-7
ASSPNQLETQY	11	TRBV11-2	TRBJ2-5
ASRPRQGTSTDTQY	14	TRBV7-9	TRBJ2-3
ASRRDSNTEAF	11	TRBV7-2	TRBJ1-1
ASSFDGGNTIY	11	TRBV12-1	TRBJ1-3
ASSPTDWGQGARRRGSYSPLH	21	TRBV18	TRBJ1-6
ASSPGGVKAEAF	12	TRBV6-5	TRBJ1-1
SASPTKNTEAF	11	TRBV20-1	TRBJ1-1
ASTSPWGSGDTQY	13	TRBV7-9	TRBJ2-3
ASSLGLGQPQH	11	TRBV7-6	TRBJ1-5
SASDGGGYGYT	11	TRBV20-1	TRBJ1-2
ASSARGSYGYT	11	TRBV7-9	TRBJ1-2
ASSYFPTGSNTGELF	15	TRBV6-2/TRBV6-3	TRBJ2-2
SATGGQPQH	9	TRBV20-1	TRBJ1-5
ASSLVGRGLSSYNEQF	16	TRBV7-2	TRBJ2-1
AWRENRGMNTEAF	13	TRBV30	TRBJ1-1
ASSSSTEYGYT	11	TRBV6-6	TRBJ1-2
ASSQGSDRGPSSGNTIY	17	TRBV4-3	TRBJ1-3
ASRRDREETQY	11	TRBV2	TRBJ2-5
ASRLGGSYEQY	11	TRBV12-3/TRBV12-4	TRBJ2-7